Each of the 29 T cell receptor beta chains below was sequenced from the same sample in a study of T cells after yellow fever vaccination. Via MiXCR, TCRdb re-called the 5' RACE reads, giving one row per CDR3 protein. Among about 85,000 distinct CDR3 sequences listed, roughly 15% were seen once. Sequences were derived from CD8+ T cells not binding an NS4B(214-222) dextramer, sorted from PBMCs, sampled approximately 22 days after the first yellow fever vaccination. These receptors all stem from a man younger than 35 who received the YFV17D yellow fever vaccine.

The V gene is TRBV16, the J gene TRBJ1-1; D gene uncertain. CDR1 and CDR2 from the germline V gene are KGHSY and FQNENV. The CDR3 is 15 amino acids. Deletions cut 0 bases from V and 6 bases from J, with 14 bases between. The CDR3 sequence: CASSQSGSGFAEAFF. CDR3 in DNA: TGTGCCAGCAGCCAATCGGGATCGGGGTTCGCTGAAGCTTTCTTT. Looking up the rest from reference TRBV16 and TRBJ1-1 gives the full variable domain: GEEVAQTPKHLVRGEGQKAKLYCAPIKGHSYVFWYQQVLKNEFKFLISFQNENVFDETGMPKERFSAKCLPNSPCSLEIQATKLEDSAVYFCASSQSGSGFAEAFFGQGTRLTVV.

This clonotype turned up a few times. The CDR3 DNA is TGTGCCATCAGTGTGACAGGGTCGCCCCTTGGGGCCAACGTCCTGACTTTC. Its translation: CAISVTGSPLGANVLTF. The V gene is TRBV10-3, the J gene TRBJ2-6, with TRBD1 matching over 7 bases. Germline CDR1 reads ENHRY; CDR2 reads SYGVKD. The ends lost 4 bases at V and 3 bases at J; junction bases unmatched: 9. The CDR3 has 17 residues.

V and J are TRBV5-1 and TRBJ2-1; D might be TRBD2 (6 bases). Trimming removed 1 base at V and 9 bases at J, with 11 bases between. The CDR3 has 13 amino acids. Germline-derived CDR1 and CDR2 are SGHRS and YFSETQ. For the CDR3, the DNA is TGCGCCAGCAGCTTGTCACTAGCTAGTGAGCAGTTCTTC. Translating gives CASSLSLASEQFF.

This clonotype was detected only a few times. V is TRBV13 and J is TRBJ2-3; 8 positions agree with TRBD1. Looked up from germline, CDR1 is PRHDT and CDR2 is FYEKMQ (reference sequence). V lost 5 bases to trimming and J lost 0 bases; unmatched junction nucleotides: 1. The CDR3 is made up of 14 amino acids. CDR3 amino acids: CASSRQGSTDTQYF. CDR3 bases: TGTGCCAGCAGCCGACAGGGGAGCACAGATACGCAGTATTTT. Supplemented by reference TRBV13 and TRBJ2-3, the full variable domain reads AAGVIQSPRHLIKEKRETATLKCYPIPRHDTVYWYQQGPGQDPQFLISFYEKMQSDKGSIPDRFSAQQFSDYHSELNMSSLELGDSALYFCASSRQGSTDTQYFGPGTRLTVL.

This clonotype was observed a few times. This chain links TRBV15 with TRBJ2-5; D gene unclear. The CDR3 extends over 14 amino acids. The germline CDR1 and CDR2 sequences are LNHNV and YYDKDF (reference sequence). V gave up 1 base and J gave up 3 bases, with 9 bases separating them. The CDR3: CATSRGGEEETQYF. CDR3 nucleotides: TGTGCCACCAGCAGAGGGGGTGAGGAAGAGACCCAGTACTTC. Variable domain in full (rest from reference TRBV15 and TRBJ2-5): DAMVIQNPRYQVTQFGKPVTLSCSQTLNHNVMYWYQQKSSQAPKLLFHYYDKDFNNEADTPDNFQSRRPNTSFCFLDIRSPGLGDTAMYLCATSRGGEEETQYFGPGTRLLVL.

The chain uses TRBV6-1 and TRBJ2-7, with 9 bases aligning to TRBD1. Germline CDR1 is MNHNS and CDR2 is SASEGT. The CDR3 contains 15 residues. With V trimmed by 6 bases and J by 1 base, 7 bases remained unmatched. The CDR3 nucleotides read TGTGCCAGCAGCTGGGGACAGGGCTTTTCCTACGAGCAGTACTTC. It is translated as CASSWGQGFSYEQYF.

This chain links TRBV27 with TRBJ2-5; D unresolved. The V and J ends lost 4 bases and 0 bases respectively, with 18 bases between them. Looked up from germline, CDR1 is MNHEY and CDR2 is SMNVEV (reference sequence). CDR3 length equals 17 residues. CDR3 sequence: CASSYGFRNAYQETQYF. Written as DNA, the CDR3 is TGTGCCAGCAGTTATGGGTTTCGAAACGCGTACCAAGAGACCCAGTACTTC.

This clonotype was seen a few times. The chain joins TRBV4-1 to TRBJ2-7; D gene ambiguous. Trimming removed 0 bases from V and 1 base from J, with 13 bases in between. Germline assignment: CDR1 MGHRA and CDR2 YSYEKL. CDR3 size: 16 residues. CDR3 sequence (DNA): TGCGCCAGCAGCCAAGAAAAGGCGGCGCCATCCTACGAGCAGTACTTC. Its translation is CASSQEKAAPSYEQYF.

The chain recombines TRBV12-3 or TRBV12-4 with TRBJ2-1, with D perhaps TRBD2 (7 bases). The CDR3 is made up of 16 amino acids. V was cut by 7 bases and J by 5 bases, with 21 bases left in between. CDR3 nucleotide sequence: TGTGCCAGCACCTTGCTTGGGGGGGGGCCGGACAATGAGCAGTTCTTC. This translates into CASTLLGGGPDNEQFF.

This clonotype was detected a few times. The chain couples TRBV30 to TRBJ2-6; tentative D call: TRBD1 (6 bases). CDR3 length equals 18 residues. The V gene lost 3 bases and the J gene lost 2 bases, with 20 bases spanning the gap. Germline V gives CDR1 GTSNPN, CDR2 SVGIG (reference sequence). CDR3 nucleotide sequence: TGTGCCTGGAGGGGGGCAGGAGCTAGAACGGCTGGGGCCAACGTCCTGACTTTC. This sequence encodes CAWRGAGARTAGANVLTF.

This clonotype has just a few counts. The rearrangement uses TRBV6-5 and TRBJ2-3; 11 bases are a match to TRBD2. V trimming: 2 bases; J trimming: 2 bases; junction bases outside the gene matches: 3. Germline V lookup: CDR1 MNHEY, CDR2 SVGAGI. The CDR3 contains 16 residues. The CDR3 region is CASSYGLAGITDTQYF. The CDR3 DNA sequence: TGTGCCAGCAGTTACGGACTAGCGGGTATCACAGATACGCAGTATTTT.

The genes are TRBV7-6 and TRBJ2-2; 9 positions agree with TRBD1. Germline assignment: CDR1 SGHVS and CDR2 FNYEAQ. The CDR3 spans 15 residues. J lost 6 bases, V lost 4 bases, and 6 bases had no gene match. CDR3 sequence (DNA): TGTGCCAGCAGCTCGCGGGACAGGGCCGCCGGGGAGCTGTTTTTT. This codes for CASSSRDRAAGELFF.

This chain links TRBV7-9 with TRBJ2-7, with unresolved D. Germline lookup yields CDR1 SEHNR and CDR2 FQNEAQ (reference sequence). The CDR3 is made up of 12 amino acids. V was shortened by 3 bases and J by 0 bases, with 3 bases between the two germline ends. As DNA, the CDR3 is TGTGCCAGCAGCTTCGGCTCCTACGAGCAGTACGTC. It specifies CASSFGSYEQYV.

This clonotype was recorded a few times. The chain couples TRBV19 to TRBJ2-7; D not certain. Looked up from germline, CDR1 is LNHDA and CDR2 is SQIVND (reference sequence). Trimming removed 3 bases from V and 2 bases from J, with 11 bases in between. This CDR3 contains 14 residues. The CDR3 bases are TGTGCCAGTAGTATTCGACTTCCTACCTACGAGCAGTACTTC. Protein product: CASSIRLPTYEQYF.

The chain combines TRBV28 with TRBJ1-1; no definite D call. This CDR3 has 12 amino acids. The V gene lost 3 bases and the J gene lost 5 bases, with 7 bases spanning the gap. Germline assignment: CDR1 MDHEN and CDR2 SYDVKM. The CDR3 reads CASSFMGTEAFF. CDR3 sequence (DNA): TGTGCCAGCAGTTTTATGGGGACTGAAGCTTTCTTT.

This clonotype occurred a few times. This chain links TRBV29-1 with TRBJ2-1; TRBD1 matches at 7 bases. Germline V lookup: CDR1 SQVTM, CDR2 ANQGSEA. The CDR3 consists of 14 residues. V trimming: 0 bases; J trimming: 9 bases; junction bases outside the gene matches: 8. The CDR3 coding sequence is TGCAGCGTTGAAGATCTACAGGGGAGAGGTGAGCAGTTCTTC. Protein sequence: CSVEDLQGRGEQFF.

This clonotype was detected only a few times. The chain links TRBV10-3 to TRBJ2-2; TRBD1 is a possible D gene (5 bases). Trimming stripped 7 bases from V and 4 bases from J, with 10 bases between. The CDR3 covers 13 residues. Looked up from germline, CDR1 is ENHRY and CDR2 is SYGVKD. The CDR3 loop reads CAIKDTSTGELFF. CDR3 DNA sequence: TGTGCCATCAAGGACACCAGCACCGGGGAGCTGTTTTTT.

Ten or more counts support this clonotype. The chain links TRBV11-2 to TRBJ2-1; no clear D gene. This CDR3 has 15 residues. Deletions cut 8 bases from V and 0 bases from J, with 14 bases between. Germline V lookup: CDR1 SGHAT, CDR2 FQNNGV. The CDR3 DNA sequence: TGTGCCAGCGCCTCTGACCCGTCCTCCTACAATGAGCAGTTCTTC. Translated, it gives CASASDPSSYNEQFF.

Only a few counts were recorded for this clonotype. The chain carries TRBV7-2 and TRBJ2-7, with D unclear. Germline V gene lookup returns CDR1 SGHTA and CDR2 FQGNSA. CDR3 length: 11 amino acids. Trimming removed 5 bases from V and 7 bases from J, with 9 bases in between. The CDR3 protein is CASSPKSEQYV. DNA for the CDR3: TGTGCCAGCAGCCCCAAGTCAGAGCAGTACGTC.

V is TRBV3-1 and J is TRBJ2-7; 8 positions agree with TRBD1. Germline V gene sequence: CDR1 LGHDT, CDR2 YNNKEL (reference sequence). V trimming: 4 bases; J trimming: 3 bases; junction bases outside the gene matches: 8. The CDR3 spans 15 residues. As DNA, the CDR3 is TGTGCCAGCAGCCCCGGGACAGGTTACCGCTACGAGCAGTACTTC. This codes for CASSPGTGYRYEQYF.

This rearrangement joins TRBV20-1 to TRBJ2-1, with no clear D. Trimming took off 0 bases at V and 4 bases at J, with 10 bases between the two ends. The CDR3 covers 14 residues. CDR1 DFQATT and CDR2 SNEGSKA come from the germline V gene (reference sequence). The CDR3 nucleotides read TGCAGTGCTAGAGAAAAGGACCTTTACAATGAGCAGTTCTTC. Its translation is CSAREKDLYNEQFF.

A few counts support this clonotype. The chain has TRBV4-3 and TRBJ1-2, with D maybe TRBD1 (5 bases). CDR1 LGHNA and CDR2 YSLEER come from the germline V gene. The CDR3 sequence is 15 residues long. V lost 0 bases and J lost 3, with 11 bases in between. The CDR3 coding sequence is TGCGCCAGCAGCCAAGATCCCCAGGGAGACTATGGCTACACCTTC. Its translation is CASSQDPQGDYGYTF.

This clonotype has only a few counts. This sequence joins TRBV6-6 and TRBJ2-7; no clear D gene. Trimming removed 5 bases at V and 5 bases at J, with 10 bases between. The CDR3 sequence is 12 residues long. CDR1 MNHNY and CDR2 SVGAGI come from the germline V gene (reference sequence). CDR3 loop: CASSPSAHEQYF. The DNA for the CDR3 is TGTGCCAGCAGTCCCTCGGCCCACGAGCAGTACTTC.

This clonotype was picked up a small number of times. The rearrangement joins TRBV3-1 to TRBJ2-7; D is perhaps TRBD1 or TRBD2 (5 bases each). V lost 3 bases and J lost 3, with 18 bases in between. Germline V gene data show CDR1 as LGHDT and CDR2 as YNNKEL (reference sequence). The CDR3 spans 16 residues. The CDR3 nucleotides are TGTGCCAGCAGCCACCCAGACCGGGACGGGAACTACGAGCAGTACTTC. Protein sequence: CASSHPDRDGNYEQYF.

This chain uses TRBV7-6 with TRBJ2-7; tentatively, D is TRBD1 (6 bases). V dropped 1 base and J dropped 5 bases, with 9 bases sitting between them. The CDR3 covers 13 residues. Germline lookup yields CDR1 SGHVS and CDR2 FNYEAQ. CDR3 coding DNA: TGTGCCAGCAGCTTAGAACAGGGAGACGAGCAGTACTTC. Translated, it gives CASSLEQGDEQYF.

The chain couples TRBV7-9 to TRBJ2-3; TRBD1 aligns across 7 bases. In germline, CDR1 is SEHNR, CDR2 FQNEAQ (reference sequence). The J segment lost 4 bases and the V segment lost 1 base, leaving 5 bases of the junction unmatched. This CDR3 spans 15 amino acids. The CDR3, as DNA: TGTGCCAGCAGCTTAGGCCAGGGGGACGCAGATACGCAGTATTTT. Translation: CASSLGQGDADTQYF.

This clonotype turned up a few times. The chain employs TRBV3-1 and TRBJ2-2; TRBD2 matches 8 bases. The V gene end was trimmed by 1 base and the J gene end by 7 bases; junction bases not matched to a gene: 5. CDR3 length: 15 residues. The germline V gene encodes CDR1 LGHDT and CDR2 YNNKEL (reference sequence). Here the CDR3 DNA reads TGTGCCAGCAGCCAAGCCGGGGGGGTTGGCGGGGAGCTGTTTTTT. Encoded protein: CASSQAGGVGGELFF.

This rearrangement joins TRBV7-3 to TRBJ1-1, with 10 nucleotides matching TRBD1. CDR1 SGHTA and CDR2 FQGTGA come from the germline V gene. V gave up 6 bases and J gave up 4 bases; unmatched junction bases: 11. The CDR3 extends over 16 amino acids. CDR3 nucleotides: TGTGCCAGCAGTTTTACCGGGACAGGGGTTCGCACTGAAGCTTTCTTT. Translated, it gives CASSFTGTGVRTEAFF.

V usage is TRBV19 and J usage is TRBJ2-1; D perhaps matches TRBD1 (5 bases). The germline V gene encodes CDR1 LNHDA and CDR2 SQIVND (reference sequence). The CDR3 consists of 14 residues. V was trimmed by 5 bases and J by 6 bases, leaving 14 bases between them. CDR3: CASSPRQGRNEQFF. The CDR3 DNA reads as TGTGCCAGTAGTCCCCGCCAGGGTCGCAATGAGCAGTTCTTC.